This T cell receptor (beta chain) derives from a study of T cell repertoires in cytomegalovirus infection. Study information: Well-studied HLA-B-restricted CMV epitopes were used in the study alongside recently identified HLA-C-restricted ones. Based on public TCR beta signatures, there were indications of CMV infection and of a matching HLA type. Whole-study findings and limits: Pooled public TCR beta family frequency picked out CMV carriers with the relevant HLA. The ex vivo response was dominated by HLA-C-restricted CMV-specific TCR beta clonotypes.

This clonotype has just a few counts. As yet, its antigen is unknown. TCRdb processed the reads anew with MiXCR; each CDR3 protein has one entry. The sample consists of approximately 280,000 distinct CDR3 sequences, roughly a fifth of them appearing once. Trimming took 8 bases from V and 3 from J; bases not matched to a gene: 7. The CDR3 has 14 amino acids. The germline V gene has CDR1 KGHDR and CDR2 SFDVKD. This material consisted of cultured PBMCs, taken from culture after CMV antigen stimulation. The receptor comes from a human donor in good health (CMV status not recorded). Some clones in this sample may be carry-over from other donors' samples. The rearrangement links TRBV24-1 to TRBJ1-1; 8 nucleotides align to TRBD1. The CDR3, as DNA: TGTGCCACCAAAGGGCAGGGGGCCGACACTGAAGCTTTCTTT. This sequence encodes CATKGQGADTEAFF.